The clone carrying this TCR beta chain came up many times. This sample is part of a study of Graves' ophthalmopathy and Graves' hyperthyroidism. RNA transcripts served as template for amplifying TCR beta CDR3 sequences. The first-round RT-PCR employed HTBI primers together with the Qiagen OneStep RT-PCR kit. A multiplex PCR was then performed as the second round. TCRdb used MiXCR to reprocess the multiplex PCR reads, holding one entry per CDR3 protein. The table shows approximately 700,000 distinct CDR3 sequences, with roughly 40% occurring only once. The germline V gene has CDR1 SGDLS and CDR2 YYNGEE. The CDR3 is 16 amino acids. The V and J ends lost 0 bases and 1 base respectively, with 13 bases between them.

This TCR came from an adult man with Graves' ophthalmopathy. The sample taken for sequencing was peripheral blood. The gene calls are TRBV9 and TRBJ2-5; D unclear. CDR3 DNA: TGTGCCAGCAGCGTAGCTCACGCGGATAGCCAAGAGACCCAGTACTTC. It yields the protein CASSVAHADSQETQYF.